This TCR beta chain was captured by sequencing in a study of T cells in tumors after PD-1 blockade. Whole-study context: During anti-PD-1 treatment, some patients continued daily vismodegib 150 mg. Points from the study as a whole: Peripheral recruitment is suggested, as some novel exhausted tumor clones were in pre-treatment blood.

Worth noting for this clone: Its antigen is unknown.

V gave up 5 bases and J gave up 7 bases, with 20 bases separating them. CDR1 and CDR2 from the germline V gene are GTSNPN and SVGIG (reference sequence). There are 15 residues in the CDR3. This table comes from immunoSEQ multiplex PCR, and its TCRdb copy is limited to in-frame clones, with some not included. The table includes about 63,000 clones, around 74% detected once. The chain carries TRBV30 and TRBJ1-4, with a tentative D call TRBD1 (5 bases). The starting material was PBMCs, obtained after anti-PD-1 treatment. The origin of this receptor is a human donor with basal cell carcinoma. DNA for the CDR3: TGTGCCTGGGTTTTGGCCGGGACGGGGAGTGAAAAACTGTTTTTT. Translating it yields CAWVLAGTGSEKLFF.